The 13 T cell receptor beta chains below come from one sample, sequenced in a study of blood T cells in healthy people across ages. Using a J-beta primer mix together with a sample-barcoded 5' primer, a second PCR was run for about 6 to 11 cycles. TCRdb processed the 5' RACE reads anew with MiXCR; each CDR3 protein has one entry. The table includes 850,000 to 1,000,000 distinct CDR3 sequences, around 48% detected once. Sequenced input: blood. Source of these receptors: a man aged 25 to 40 in good health.

V gene TRBV28 combines with J gene TRBJ2-3, with 10 bases aligning to TRBD1. CDR1 and CDR2 (germline): MDHEN, SYDVKM. The CDR3 is made up of 17 amino acids. V trimming: 5 bases; J trimming: 6 bases; junction bases outside the gene matches: 14. The CDR3 here is CASSRRQGARDMDTQYF. As DNA, the CDR3 is TGTGCCAGCAGTCGCCGACAGGGGGCGCGAGACATGGATACGCAGTATTTT.

The CDR3 is CASSLGTGEQETQYF. The DNA for the CDR3 is TGTGCCAGCAGCTTAGGGACAGGGGAACAAGAGACCCAGTACTTC. This chain links TRBV11-2 with TRBJ2-4; 9 bases line up with TRBD1. The J call is uncertain, as TRBJ2-5 better fits the DNA end. This CDR3 is 15 amino acids long. Germline lookup yields CDR1 SGHAT and CDR2 FQNNGV.

This clonotype rates as medium-sized. J is TRBJ2-3 and V is TRBV21-1; TRBD1 reflects the table's D call only, with no check against the DNA. TRBV21-1 is described as a pseudogene. CDR3 length equals 15 residues. CDR3 sequence reads: CASSKVGDKLGTQYF. In DNA form, the CDR3 reads TGTGCCAGCAGCAAAGTGGGGGACAAGTTAGGTACGCAGTATTTT.

This clonotype came up a few times. The genes are TRBV9 and TRBJ2-1, with D perhaps TRBD1 (6 bases). The CDR3 sequence is 12 residues long. V was pared by 8 bases and J by 3 bases, with 9 bases between. The germline CDR1 and CDR2 sequences are SGDLS and YYNGEE. CDR3 loop: CARYRVYNEQFF. CDR3 sequence (DNA): TGTGCCAGATACAGGGTCTACAATGAGCAGTTCTTC.

This clonotype was detected a few times. The chain carries TRBV9 and TRBJ1-6; 7 bases are shared with TRBD1. Germline V gives CDR1 SGDLS, CDR2 YYNGEE. The CDR3 contains 15 residues. V lost 4 bases and J lost 10; bases outside the gene matches: 11. CDR3 nucleotide sequence: TGTGCCAGCAGCCTACAGGGGAAAGTGTTATCACCCCTCCACTTT. Translating gives CASSLQGKVLSPLHF.

The V and J genes are TRBV4-1 and TRBJ2-4; maybe TRBD2 (6 bases). Germline lookup yields CDR1 MGHRA and CDR2 YSYEKL. V was shortened by 0 bases and J by 12 bases, with 15 bases between the two germline ends. The CDR3 runs to 14 residues. CDR3 amino acids: CASSQEIRGNDQYF. As DNA, the CDR3 is TGCGCCAGCAGCCAAGAGATTCGGGGGAACGATCAGTACTTC.

This sequence joins TRBV2 and TRBJ2-6; possibly TRBD1 or TRBD2 for D (5 bases each). The CDR3 contains 19 residues. The V gene lost 6 bases and the J gene lost 2 bases, with 23 bases spanning the gap. The germline gives CDR1 SNHLY, CDR2 FYNNEI. The CDR3 is CASRNFRGPLLTGANVLTF. The CDR3 DNA is TGTGCCAGCAGAAACTTCCGGGGCCCACTTCTGACTGGGGCCAACGTCCTGACTTTC.

This clonotype was picked up a small number of times. V and J are TRBV20-1 and TRBJ2-4, with D tentatively TRBD1 (5 bases). There are 16 residues in the CDR3. V shed 3 bases and J shed 0 bases, with 15 bases lying between them. Germline lookup yields CDR1 DFQATT and CDR2 SNEGSKA (reference sequence). The CDR3 region is CSASELRQLAKNIQYF. Written as DNA, the CDR3 is TGCAGTGCTAGCGAACTAAGACAGCTAGCCAAAAACATTCAGTACTTC.

J is TRBJ2-3 and V is TRBV12-3 or TRBV12-4; 7 positions agree with TRBD2. J was trimmed by 5 bases and V by 1 base; bases with no gene match: 6. The CDR3 is 15 residues long. The CDR3 reads CASSLVLWGGDTQYF. As DNA, the CDR3 is TGTGCCAGCAGTTTAGTCTTGTGGGGGGGAGATACGCAGTATTTT.

The J gene is TRBJ2-3, the V gene TRBV28; 9 bases are shared with TRBD2. V dropped 8 bases and J dropped 10; count of bases not matched to a gene: 13. The germline CDR1 and CDR2 sequences are MDHEN and SYDVKM. The CDR3 covers 14 residues. CDR3 sequence (DNA): TGTGCCAGCGACACCTTAGCGGGGGTACCTGCGCAGTATTTT. Amino acid sequence: CASDTLAGVPAQYF.

The V and J genes are TRBV4-2 and TRBJ2-3; TRBD2 matches at 8 bases. After removal of 0 bases from V and 4 bases from J, the junction contained 9 bases not matched to a gene. The CDR3 is 17 amino acids. CDR1 is LGHNA, CDR2 YNFKEQ, per germline. CDR3 coding DNA: TGTGCCAGCAGCCAAGATCTATCGGGGGGGGCACCAGATACGCAGTATTTT. Its translation is CASSQDLSGGAPDTQYF.

This chain joins TRBV15 and TRBJ2-4; 12 bases fit TRBD2. Germline trimming cut 5 bases from V and 7 bases from J; bases unmatched to any gene: 3. Germline V gene lookup returns CDR1 LNHNV and CDR2 YYDKDF (reference sequence). CDR3 length: 14 residues. The chain's CDR3 is CATSPSGGDNIQYF. The CDR3 region has the DNA TGTGCCACCAGCCCTAGCGGGGGGGACAACATTCAGTACTTC.

This clonotype was picked up a small number of times. The chain couples TRBV9 to TRBJ1-1; 7 nucleotides match TRBD1. The CDR3 is made up of 15 amino acids. Germline CDR1 reads SGDLS; CDR2 reads YYNGEE. The trim removed 3 bases at V and 1 base at J, leaving 6 bases unmatched. CDR3 DNA sequence: TGTGCCAGCAGCGAACCGGGACAGCCGAACACTGAAGCTTTCTTT. Its translation: CASSEPGQPNTEAFF.